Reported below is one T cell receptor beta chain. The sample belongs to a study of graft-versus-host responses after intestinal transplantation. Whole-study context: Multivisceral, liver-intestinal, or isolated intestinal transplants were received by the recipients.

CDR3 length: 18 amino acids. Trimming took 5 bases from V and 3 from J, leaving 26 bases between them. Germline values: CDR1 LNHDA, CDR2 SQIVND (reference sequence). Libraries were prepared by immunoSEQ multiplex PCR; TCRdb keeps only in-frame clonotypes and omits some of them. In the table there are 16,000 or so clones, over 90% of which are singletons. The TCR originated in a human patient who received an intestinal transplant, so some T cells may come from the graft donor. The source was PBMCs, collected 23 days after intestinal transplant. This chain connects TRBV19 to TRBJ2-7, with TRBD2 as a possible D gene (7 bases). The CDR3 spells CASSYGGTSPPPIYEQYF. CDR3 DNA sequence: TGTGCCAGTAGTTACGGGGGGACATCCCCGCCCCCAATCTACGAGCAGTACTTC.